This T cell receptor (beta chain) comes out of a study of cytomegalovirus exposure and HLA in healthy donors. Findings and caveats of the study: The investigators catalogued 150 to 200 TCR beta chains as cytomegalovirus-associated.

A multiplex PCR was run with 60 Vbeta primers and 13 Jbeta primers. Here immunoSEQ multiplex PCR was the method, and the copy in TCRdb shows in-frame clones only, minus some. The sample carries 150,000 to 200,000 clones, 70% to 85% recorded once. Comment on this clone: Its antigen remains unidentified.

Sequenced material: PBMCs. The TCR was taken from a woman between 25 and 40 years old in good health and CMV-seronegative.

In nucleotides, the CDR3 is TGTGCCAGCAGCAACCTCCGGGACTTCTCCTCCTACGAGCAGTACTTC. Its protein product is CASSNLRDFSSYEQYF. The rearrangement joins TRBV5-6 to TRBJ2-7, with D perhaps matching TRBD2 (6 bases). The CDR3 has 16 residues. Trimming cost V 4 bases and J 0 bases, with 17 bases left between them. From germline, CDR1 is SGHDT and CDR2 YYEEEE.